This T cell receptor beta chain originates from a study of T cell responses to AZD1222 COVID-19 vaccine listed by TCRdb under 2021. Study-wide context: AZD1222 recipients with second doses at about 4 weeks or about 12 weeks were pooled, because spike-specific TCR depth and breadth did not differ between schedules. TCR sequencing covered 230 to 250 trial participants: roughly 200 given two doses of AZD1222 and around 25 given two doses of MenACWY control vaccine. Trial participants were enrolled into age subgroups of 18-55, 56-69 and 70-plus years, which contained around 140, 26 and 57 TCR-sequenced participants, respectively. Overall study results and their limits: Because no samples from the day 14 peak response were available, repertoires could be characterized only after the peak T cell response. Epitopes outside the regions mutated in the B.1.351 and B.1.1.7 variants were reportedly recognized by nearly half of the unique spike-specific TCRs. After two AZD1222 doses, spike-specific TCR breadth and depth were significantly higher than at day 0 and than in MenACWY recipients. The vaccine-associated CD4 TCRs covered the entire spike protein, and the dominant responses fell in regions 160-218 and 743-854. Participants were mostly white British and included more females than males, and it was suggested by the authors that clonal diversity may have been underestimated. Only five to seven AZD1222 recipients were SARS-CoV-2 seropositive at baseline, limiting conclusions about previously exposed vaccinees. In the small 56-69-year group, the increase in depth fell short of significance, most likely because of low power.

As concerns this clone: Its specific antigen is unknown. Per-nucleotide qualities are absent, and no much larger clonotype sits a single base away.

The time point label on this specimen signifies: baseline before first vaccination. Vaccinee samples came from UK trials COV001 and COV002, including a single-blind randomized controlled phase 2/3 trial of AZD1222 (ChAdOx1 nCoV-19) in healthy adults. For TCRbeta chain sequencing, PBMC samples from trial participants were taken at day 0 and at day 28 after the second dose. The CDR3 regions of human TCRbeta chains were subjected to immunosequencing. Processing in the source paper ran as follows. Repertoire TCRs were checked for matches against a reference library of SARS-CoV-2-specific TCRs that had been generated using the MIRA antigen-specificity platform. Breadth meant the fraction of unique TCRs that were SARS-CoV-2-associated, whereas depth meant the fraction of total T cells that were SARS-CoV-2-associated. Using the MIRA data, each spike-specific TCR was assigned both to the spike region to which the TCR was reactive and to a CD4 or CD8 class. Log10-transformed breadth and depth values were compared by one-way ANOVA with Sidak's multiple comparisons tests. Drawn from immuneACCESS, this table holds only the in-frame rearrangements with V and J called that TCRdb kept. Clones are partly lost; checked studies trace under half to an unresolved V gene and leave the rest unexplained. D and trimming were read from the DNA, whereas the V and J calls and clone size are those reported in that table. The sample includes approximately 71,000 clones, with 65% to 80% observed a single time. Of the sample, roughly an eighth falls within the top ten clones.

The receptor was isolated from an adult in good health. This specimen consisted of peripheral blood, obtained on day 0 of AZD1222 vaccination.

The CDR3 protein is CSVEAWTGGSEAFF. The DNA is TGCAGCGTTGAGGCTTGGACAGGAGGGTCTGAAGCTTTCTTT. The receptor chain draws on TRBV29-1 and TRBJ1-1, and 7 junction bases match TRBD1. Measured from the cysteine to the phenylalanine, the CDR3 is 14 residues long. CDR3 DNA only is kept here, 42 bases in frame from base 1. The CDR1 and CDR2 encoded by the germline V gene are SQVTM and ANQGSEA. Trimmed from V: 3 bases; trimmed from J: 6 bases; junction bases lacking a gene match: 10. When the CDR3 is completed using the reference TRBV29-1 and TRBJ1-1 genes on either side, the full variable domain is SAVISQKPSRDICQRGTSLTIQCQVDSQVTMMFWYRQQPGQSLTLIATANQGSEATYESGFVIDKFPISRPNLTFSTLTVSNMSPEDSSIYLCSVEAWTGGSEAFFGQGTRLTVV.